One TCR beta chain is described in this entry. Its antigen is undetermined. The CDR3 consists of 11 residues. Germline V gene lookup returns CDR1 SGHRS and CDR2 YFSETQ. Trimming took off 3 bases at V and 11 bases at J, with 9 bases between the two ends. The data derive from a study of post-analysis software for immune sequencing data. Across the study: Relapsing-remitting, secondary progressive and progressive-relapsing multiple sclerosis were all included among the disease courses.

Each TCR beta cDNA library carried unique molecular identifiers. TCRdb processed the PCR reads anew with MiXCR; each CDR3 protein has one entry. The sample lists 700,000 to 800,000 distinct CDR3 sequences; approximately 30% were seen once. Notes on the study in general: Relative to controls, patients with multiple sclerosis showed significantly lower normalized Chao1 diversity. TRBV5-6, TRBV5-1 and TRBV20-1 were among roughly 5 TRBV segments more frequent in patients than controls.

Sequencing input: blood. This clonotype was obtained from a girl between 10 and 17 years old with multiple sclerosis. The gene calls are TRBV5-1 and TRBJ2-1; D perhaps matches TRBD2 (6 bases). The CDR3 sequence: CASSWGLKQFF. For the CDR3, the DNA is TGCGCCAGCAGCTGGGGACTTAAGCAGTTCTTC.